This paragraph reports one T cell receptor beta chain. TCRdb keeps only in-frame clones here, not all; method: immunoSEQ multiplex PCR. This sample yields around 320,000 clones, of which over 90% are seen a single time; around 3.9% belongs to the top ten. Those enrolled, adults aged about 18 to 89 years, came from roughly 22 US areas. CDR1 is KGHSH and CDR2 is LQKENI in the germline V gene. The J segment lost 5 bases and the V segment lost 0 bases, leaving 9 bases of the junction unmatched. The CDR3 sequence is 17 residues long. This entry belongs to a study of blood T cell repertoires in COVID-19. About the research overall: Material from acute and convalescent COVID-19 was sourced from the United States, Italy and Spain.

The rearrangement uses TRBV18 and TRBJ1-1; 10 positions agree with TRBD1. Sequenced sample: PBMCs or T cells enriched from blood (not recorded which). This TCR was sampled from a woman in her twenties or thirties who had been exposed to COVID-19. The CDR3 region has the DNA TGTGCCAGCTCACCACCGCTGACAGGGGGCTTGGGAACTGAAGCTTTCTTT. Protein: CASSPPLTGGLGTEAFF.